These T cell receptor beta chains were read from a single sample in a study of CD8+ T cells in alopecia areata. Profiling relied on immunoSEQ multiplex PCR, and the TCRdb table lists in-frame clones only, not all of them. The sample has approximately 200,000 clones, roughly three fifths seen once. This sample comprised CD4+ T cells sorted from blood, obtained at week 4, from a patient treated with tofacitinib. All receptors derive from a human donor with alopecia areata. The CDR3 runs from the conserved cysteine through the conserved F or W. The order of the fields is J gene, clone size, CDR3 length, V gene, D gene, CDR3 protein, CDR3 DNA. A D gene is named only where the DNA matches it firmly. Clone size is stated in some rows and not others, as once, few, many or a class when expanded.

j_gene: TRBJ2-3
abundance: NA
len: 16
v_gene: TRBV27
d_gene: TRBD2
CDR3aa: CASSFGLARLTDTQYF
CDR3nt: TGTGCCAGCAGTTTTGGACTAGCGCGTTTAACAGATACGCAGTATTTT

j_gene: TRBJ2-2
abundance: NA
len: 12
v_gene: TRBV30
d_gene: NA
CDR3aa: CAWSKNTGELFF
CDR3nt: TGTGCCTGGAGTAAGAACACCGGGGAGCTGTTTTTT

j_gene: TRBJ2-1
abundance: few
len: 13
v_gene: TRBV7-2
d_gene: TRBD2
CDR3aa: CASSPGTSNEQFF
CDR3nt: TGTGCCAGCAGCCCCGGGACTAGCAATGAGCAGTTCTTC

j_gene: TRBJ1-1
abundance: NA
len: 15
v_gene: TRBV6-5
d_gene: TRBD1
CDR3aa: CASSYSGTGDTEAFF
CDR3nt: TGTGCCAGCAGTTACTCCGGGACAGGGGACACTGAAGCTTTCTTT

j_gene: TRBJ2-5
abundance: NA
len: 14
v_gene: TRBV4-1
d_gene: NA
CDR3aa: CASSQGFGQETQYF
CDR3nt: TGCGCCAGCAGCCAAGGGTTCGGCCAAGAGACCCAGTACTTC

j_gene: TRBJ1-5
abundance: NA
len: 15
v_gene: TRBV30
d_gene: NA
CDR3aa: CAWSVGKRNNQPQHF
CDR3nt: TGTGCCTGGAGTGTGGGAAAGAGGAACAATCAGCCCCAGCATTTT

j_gene: TRBJ2-7
abundance: NA
len: 11
v_gene: TRBV30
d_gene: NA
CDR3aa: CAWSVRAEQYF
CDR3nt: TGTGCCTGGAGTGTACGGGCCGAGCAGTACTTC

j_gene: TRBJ1-2
abundance: NA
len: 13
v_gene: TRBV2
d_gene: NA
CDR3aa: CASRDDSLYGYTF
CDR3nt: TGTGCCAGCAGAGACGACAGCCTCTATGGCTACACCTTC

j_gene: TRBJ1-1
abundance: NA
len: 11
v_gene: TRBV29-1
d_gene: NA
CDR3aa: CSDGRNTEAFF
CDR3nt: TGCAGCGACGGACGGAACACTGAAGCTTTCTTT

j_gene: TRBJ2-3
abundance: NA
len: 16
v_gene: TRBV11-3
d_gene: TRBD2
CDR3aa: CASSSLAGEVTGTQYF
CDR3nt: TGTGCCAGCAGCTCTCTAGCGGGGGAAGTCACGGGTACGCAGTATTTT

j_gene: TRBJ2-1
abundance: NA
len: 14
v_gene: TRBV29-1
d_gene: NA
CDR3aa: CSAPTSNSYNEQFF
CDR3nt: TGCAGCGCACCAACTAGCAACTCCTACAATGAGCAGTTCTTC

j_gene: TRBJ2-2
abundance: NA
len: 14
v_gene: TRBV2
d_gene: TRBD1
CDR3aa: CASSRQGKAGELSF
CDR3nt: TGTGCCAGCAGTAGACAGGGGAAAGCAGGGGAGCTGTCTTTT

j_gene: TRBJ1-2
abundance: few
len: 11
v_gene: TRBV29-1
d_gene: TRBD1
CDR3aa: CSAWDRVWDTF
CDR3nt: TGCAGCGCTTGGGACAGGGTGTGGGACACCTTC

j_gene: TRBJ1-6
abundance: NA
len: 18
v_gene: TRBV23-1
d_gene: TRBD1
CDR3aa: CASSQSEERQGLGSPLHF
CDR3nt: TGCGCCAGCAGTCAATCGGAGGAGCGACAGGGTCTAGGATCACCCCTCCACTTT

j_gene: TRBJ2-7
abundance: once
len: 14
v_gene: TRBV7-2
d_gene: TRBD2
CDR3aa: CASSSQGGGYEQYF
CDR3nt: TGTGCCAGCAGCTCCCAGGGCGGGGGGTACGAGCAGTACTTC

j_gene: TRBJ1-2
abundance: few
len: 14
v_gene: TRBV28
d_gene: NA
CDR3aa: CASAPGQGTGGYTF
CDR3nt: TGTGCCAGCGCCCCCGGGCAGGGGACTGGAGGCTACACCTTC

j_gene: TRBJ1-2
abundance: NA
len: 13
v_gene: TRBV9
d_gene: NA
CDR3aa: CASSVDWLSGYTF
CDR3nt: TGTGCCAGCAGCGTAGATTGGCTGAGCGGCTACACCTTC

j_gene: TRBJ1-4
abundance: NA
len: 15
v_gene: TRBV7-2
d_gene: TRBD1
CDR3aa: CASSTRQGVGGKLFF
CDR3nt: TGTGCCAGCAGCACTAGACAGGGGGTTGGAGGAAAACTGTTTTTT

j_gene: TRBJ2-2
abundance: NA
len: 16
v_gene: TRBV4-2
d_gene: TRBD2
CDR3aa: CASSQVAGGSTGELFF
CDR3nt: TGTGCCAGCAGCCAAGTTGCGGGAGGAAGCACCGGGGAGCTGTTTTTT

j_gene: TRBJ1-2
abundance: NA
len: 11
v_gene: TRBV2
d_gene: NA
CDR3aa: CASGRDIGYTF
CDR3nt: TGTGCCAGCGGGAGGGACATAGGCTACACCTTC